This T cell receptor (beta chain) was obtained from a study of T cell repertoires in cytomegalovirus infection. In the study overall: Shared public TCR beta signatures pointed to both CMV infection and a matching HLA type.

Each CDR3 protein gets one entry after TCRdb re-called the reads with MiXCR. This table has around 280,000 distinct CDR3 sequences, approximately 8.9% appearing once. On this clonotype itself: No antigen is known for it.

Study conclusions and caveats: In two of eight donors, the top clonotype was HLA-C-restricted CMV-specific.

Germline CDR1 is MDHEN and CDR2 is SYDVKM. V was pared by 1 base and J by 8 bases, with 5 bases between. The CDR3 covers 11 residues. The chain carries TRBV28 and TRBJ1-1, with unresolved D. This TCR derives from a human donor in good health (CMV status not recorded). Some clones in this sample may be carry-over from other donors' samples. Sequencing input: PBMCs. The CDR3 DNA sequence: TGTGCCAGCAGTTTATACGGGGAAGCTTTCTTT. This sequence encodes CASSLYGEAFF.